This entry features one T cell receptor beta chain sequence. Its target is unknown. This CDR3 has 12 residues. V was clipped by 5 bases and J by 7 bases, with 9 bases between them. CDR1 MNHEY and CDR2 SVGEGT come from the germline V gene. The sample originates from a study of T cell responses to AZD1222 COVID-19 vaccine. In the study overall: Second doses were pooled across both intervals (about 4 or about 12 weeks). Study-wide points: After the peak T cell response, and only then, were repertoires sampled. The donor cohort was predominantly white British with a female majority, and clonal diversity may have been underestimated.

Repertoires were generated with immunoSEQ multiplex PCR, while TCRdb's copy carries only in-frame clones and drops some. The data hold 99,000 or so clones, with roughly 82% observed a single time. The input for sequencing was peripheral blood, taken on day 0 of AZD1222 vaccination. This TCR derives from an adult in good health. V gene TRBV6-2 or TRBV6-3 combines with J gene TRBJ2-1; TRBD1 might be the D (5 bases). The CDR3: CASSPGLNEQFF. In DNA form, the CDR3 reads TGTGCCAGCAGTCCAGGGTTGAATGAGCAGTTCTTC.